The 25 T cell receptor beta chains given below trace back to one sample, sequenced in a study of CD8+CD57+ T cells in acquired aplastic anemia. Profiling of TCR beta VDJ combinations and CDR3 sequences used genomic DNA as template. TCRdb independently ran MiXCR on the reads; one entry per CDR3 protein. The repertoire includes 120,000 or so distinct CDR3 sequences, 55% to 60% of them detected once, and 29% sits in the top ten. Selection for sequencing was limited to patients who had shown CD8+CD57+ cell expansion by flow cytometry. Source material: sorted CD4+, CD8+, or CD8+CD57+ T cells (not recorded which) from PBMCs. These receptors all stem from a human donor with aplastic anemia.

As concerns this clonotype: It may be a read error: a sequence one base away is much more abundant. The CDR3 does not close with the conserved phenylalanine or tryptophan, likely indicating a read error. The DNA for the CDR3 is TGTGCCAGCAGTTACTCGACCGGGTACCCCTACGAGCAGTACTCC. Translating gives CASSYSTGYPYEQYS. The J gene is TRBJ2-7, the V gene TRBV6-2 or TRBV6-3; D is uncertain. This CDR3 spans 15 amino acids. The V gene's germline CDR1 is MNHEY and CDR2 SVGEGT. Trimming took off 0 bases at V and 2 bases at J, with 11 bases between the two ends.

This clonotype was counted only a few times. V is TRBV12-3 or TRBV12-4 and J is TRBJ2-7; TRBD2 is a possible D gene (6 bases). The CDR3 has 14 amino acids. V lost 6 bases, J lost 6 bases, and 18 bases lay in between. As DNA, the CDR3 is TGTGCCAGCAGCCCCCTGGAGGGGTTCTCCGAGCAGTACTTC. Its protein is CASSPLEGFSEQYF.

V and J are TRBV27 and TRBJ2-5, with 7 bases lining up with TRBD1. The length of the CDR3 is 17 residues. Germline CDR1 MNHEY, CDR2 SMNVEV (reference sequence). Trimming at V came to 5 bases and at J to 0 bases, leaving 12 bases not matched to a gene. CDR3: CASSPPRTGPYQETQYF. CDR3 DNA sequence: TGTGCCAGCAGTCCGCCACGGACAGGCCCCTACCAAGAGACCCAGTACTTC.

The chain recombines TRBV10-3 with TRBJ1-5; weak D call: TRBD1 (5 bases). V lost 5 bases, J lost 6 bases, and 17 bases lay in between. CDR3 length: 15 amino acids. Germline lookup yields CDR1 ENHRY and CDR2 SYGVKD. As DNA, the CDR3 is TGTGCCATCAGTTACCCCGACAGACGGGGTCAGCCCCAGCATTTT. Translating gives CAISYPDRRGQPQHF.

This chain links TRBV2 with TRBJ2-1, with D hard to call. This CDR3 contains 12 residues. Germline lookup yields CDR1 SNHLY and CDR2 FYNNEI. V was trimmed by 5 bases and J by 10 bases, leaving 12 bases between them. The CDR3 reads CASSSATGEQFF. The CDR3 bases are TGTGCCAGCAGTAGCGCCACTGGGGAGCAGTTCTTC.

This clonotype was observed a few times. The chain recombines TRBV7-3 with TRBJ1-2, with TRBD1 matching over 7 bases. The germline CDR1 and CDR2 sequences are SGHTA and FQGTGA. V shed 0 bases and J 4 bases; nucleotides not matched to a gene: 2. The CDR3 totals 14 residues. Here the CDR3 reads CASSLTGGVYGYTF. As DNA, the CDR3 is TGTGCCAGCAGCTTAACAGGGGGCGTCTATGGCTACACCTTC.

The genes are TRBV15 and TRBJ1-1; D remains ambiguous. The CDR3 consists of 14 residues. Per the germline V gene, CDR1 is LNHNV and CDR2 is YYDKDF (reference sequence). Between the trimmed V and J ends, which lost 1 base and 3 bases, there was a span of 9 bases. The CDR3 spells CATSRVGSDTEAFF. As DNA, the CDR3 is TGTGCCACCAGCAGAGTGGGGAGCGACACTGAAGCTTTCTTT.

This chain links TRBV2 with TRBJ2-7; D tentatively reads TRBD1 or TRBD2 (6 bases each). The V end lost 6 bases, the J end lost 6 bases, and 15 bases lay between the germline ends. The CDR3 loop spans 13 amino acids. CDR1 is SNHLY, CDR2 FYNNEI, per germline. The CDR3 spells CASSQGRDGEQYF. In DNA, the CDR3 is TGTGCCAGCAGCCAGGGGCGGGACGGCGAGCAGTACTTC.

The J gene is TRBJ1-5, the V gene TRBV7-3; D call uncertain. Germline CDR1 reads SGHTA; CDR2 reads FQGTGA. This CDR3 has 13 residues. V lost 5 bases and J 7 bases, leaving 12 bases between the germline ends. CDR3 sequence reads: CASSPIEKQPQHF. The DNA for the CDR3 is TGTGCCAGCAGCCCGATCGAGAAACAGCCCCAGCATTTT.

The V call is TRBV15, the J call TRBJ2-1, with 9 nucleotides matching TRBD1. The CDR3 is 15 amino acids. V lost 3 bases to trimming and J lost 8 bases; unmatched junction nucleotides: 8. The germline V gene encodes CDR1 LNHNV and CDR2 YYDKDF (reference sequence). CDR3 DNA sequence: TGTGCCACCAGCAGGGCGGACAGGGGAGGTGATGAGCAGTTCTTC. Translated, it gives CATSRADRGGDEQFF.

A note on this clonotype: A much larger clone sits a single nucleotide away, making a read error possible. This CDR3 reads CAISATGDYEQYF. The DNA for the CDR3 is TGTGCCATCAGTGCGACAGGGGACTACGAGCAGTACTTC. This sequence joins TRBV10-3 and TRBJ2-7, with TRBD1 matching 8 bases. V dropped 4 bases and J dropped 3; count of bases not matched to a gene: 2. Germline values: CDR1 ENHRY, CDR2 SYGVKD. The CDR3 is 13 amino acids.

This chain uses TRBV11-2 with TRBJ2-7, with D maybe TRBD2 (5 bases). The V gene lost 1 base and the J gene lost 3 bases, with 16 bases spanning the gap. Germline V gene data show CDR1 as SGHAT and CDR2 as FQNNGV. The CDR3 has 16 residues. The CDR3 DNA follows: TGTGCCAGCAGCTTAGGGTTCCGGGAAGCAGGCTACGAGCAGTACTTC. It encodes CASSLGFREAGYEQYF.

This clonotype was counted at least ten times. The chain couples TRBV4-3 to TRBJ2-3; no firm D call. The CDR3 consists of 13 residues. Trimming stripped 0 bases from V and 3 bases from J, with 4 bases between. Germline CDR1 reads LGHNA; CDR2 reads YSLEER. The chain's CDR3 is CASSQDSTDTQYF. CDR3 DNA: TGCGCCAGCAGCCAAGATAGTACAGATACGCAGTATTTT.

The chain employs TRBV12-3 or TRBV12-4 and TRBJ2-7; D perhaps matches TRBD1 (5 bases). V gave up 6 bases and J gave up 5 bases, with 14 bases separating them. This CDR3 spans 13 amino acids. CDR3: CASSDSRGHEQYF. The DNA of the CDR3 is TGTGCCAGCAGCGACTCAAGGGGCCACGAGCAGTACTTC.

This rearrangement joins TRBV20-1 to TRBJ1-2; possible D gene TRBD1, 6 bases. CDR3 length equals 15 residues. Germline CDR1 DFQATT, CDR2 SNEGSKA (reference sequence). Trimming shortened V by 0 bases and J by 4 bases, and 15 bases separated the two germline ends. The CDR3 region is CSARDHRGQVYGYTF. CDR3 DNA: TGCAGTGCTAGAGATCATCGGGGGCAAGTCTATGGCTACACCTTC.

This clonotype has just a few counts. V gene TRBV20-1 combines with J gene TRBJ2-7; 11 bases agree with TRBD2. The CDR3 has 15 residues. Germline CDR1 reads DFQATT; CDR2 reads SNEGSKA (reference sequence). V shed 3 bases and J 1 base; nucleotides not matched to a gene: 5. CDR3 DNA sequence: TGCAGTGCTAGCGGGACTAGCGGTTCTTCCTACGAGCAGTACTTC. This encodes CSASGTSGSSYEQYF.

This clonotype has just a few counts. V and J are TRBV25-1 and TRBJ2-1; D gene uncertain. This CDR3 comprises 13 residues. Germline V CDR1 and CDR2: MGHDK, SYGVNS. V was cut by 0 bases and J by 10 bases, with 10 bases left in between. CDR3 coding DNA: TGTGCCAGCAGTGAATATGGCGGCTGGGAGCAGTTCTTC. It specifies CASSEYGGWEQFF.

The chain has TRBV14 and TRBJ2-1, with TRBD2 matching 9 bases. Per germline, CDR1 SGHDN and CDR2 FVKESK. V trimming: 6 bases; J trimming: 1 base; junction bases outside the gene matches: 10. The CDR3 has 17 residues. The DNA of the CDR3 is TGTGCCAGCAGTGGTTCGGTAGCGGGAGATTCCTACAATGAGCAGTTCTTC. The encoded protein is CASSGSVAGDSYNEQFF.

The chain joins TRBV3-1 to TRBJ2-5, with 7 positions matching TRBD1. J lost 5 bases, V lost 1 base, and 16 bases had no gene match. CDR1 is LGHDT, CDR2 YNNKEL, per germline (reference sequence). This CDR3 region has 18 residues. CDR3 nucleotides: TGTGCCAGCAGCCAAGGAGGCCTGGGACAGTGGCAAGGGGAGACCCAGTACTTC. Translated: CASSQGGLGQWQGETQYF.

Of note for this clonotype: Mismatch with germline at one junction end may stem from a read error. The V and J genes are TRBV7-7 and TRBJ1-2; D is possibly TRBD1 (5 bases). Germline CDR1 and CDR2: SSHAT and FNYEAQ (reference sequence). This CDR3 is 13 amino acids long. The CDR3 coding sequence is TGTGCTAGCAGCTTAGGGTCAGGGATGGGCTACACCTTC. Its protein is CASSLGSGMGYTF.

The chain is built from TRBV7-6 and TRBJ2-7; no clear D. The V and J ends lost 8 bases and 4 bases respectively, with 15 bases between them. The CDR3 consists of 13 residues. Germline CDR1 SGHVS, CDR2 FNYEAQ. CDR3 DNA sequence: TGTGCCAGCGGGTCGGGTTCCATTTACGAGCAGTACTTC. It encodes CASGSGSIYEQYF. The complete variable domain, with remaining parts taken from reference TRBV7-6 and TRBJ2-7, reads GAGVSQSPRYKVTKRGQDVALRCDPISGHVSLYWYRQALGQGPEFLTYFNYEAQQDKSGLPNDRFSAERPEGSISTLTIQRTEQRDSAMYRCASGSGSIYEQYFGPGTRLTVT.

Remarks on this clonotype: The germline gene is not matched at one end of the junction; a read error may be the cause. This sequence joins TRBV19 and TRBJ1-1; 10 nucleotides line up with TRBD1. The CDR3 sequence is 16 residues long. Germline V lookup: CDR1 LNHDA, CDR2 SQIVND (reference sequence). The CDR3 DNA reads TGTGCCAGTAGTTGGCAGCGGGACAGGGGCAACACTGAAGCTTCCTTT. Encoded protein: CASSWQRDRGNTEASF.

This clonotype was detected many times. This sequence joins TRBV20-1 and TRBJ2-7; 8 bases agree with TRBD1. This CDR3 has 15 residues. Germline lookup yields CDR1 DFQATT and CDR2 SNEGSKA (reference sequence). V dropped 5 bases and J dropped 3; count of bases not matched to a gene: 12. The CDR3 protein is CSARLLQGGDYEQYF. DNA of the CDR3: TGCAGTGCTCGCCTTTTACAGGGGGGTGACTACGAGCAGTACTTC.

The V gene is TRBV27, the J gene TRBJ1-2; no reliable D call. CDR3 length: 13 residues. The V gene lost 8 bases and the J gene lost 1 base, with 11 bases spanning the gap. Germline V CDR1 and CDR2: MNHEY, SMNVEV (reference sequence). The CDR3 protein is CASRSTDNYGYTF. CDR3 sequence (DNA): TGTGCCAGCCGATCGACGGATAACTATGGCTACACCTTC.

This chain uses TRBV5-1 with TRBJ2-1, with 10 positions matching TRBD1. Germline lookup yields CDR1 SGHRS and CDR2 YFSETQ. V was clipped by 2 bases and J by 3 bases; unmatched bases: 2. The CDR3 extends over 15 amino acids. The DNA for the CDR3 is TGCGCCAGCAGCTTCCGGGACAGGGGCTACAATGAGCAGTTCTTC. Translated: CASSFRDRGYNEQFF. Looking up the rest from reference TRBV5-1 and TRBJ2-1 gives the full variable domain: KAGVTQTPRYLIKTRGQQVTLSCSPISGHRSVSWYQQTPGQGLQFLFEYFSETQRNKGNFPGRFSGRQFSNSRSEMNVSTLELGDSALYLCASSFRDRGYNEQFFGPGTRLTVL.